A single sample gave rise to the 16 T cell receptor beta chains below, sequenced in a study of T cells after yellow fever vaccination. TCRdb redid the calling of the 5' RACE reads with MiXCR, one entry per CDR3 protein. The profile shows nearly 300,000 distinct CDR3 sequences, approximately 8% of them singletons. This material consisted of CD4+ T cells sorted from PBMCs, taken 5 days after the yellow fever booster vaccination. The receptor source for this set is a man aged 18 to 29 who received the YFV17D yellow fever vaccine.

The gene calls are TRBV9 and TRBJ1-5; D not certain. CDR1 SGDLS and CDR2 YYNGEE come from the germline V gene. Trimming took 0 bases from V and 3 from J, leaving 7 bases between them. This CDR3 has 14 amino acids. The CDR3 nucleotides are TGTGCCAGCAGCGTAGGTGGGAACAATCAGCCCCAGCATTTT. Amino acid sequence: CASSVGGNNQPQHF.

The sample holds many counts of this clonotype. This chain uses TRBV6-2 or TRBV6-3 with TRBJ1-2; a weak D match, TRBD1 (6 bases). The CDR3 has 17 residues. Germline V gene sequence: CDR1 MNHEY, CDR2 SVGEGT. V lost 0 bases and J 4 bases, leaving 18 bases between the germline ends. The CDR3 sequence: CASSYSPLRQDRYGYTF. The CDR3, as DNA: TGTGCCAGCAGTTACTCCCCTTTACGACAGGACCGCTATGGCTACACCTTC.

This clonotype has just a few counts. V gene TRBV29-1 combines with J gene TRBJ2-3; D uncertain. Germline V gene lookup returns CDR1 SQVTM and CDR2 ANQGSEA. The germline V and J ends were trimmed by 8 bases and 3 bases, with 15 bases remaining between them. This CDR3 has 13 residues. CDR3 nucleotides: TGCAGCTCCCAGTTCGTGGGGACAGATACGCAGTATTTT. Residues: CSSQFVGTDTQYF.

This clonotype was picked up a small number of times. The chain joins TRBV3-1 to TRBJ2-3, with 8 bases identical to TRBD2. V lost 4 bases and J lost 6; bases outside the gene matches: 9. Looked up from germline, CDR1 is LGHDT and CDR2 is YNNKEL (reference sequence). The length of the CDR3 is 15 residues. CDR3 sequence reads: CASSRYSGGGDTQYF. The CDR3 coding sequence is TGTGCCAGCAGCCGATACAGCGGGGGAGGTGATACGCAGTATTTT.

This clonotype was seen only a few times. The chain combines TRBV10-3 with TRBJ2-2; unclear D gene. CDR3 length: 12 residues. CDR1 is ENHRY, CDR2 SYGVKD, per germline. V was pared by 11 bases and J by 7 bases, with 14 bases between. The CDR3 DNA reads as TGTGCCTCTTCTTACACCGACGGGGAGCTGTTTTTT. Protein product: CASSYTDGELFF.

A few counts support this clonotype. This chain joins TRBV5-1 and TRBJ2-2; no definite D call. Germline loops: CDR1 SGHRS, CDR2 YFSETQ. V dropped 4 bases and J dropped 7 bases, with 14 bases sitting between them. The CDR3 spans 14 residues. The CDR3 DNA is TGCGCCAGCAGCCTCGACGGCAGGATCGGGGAGCTGTTTTTT. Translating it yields CASSLDGRIGELFF.

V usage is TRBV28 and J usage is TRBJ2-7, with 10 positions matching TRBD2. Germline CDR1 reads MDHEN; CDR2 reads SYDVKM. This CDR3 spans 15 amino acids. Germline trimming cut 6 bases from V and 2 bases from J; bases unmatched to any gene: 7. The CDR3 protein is CASRPSGGVPYEQYV. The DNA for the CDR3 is TGTGCCAGCAGACCGAGCGGGGGGGTCCCCTACGAGCAGTACGTC.

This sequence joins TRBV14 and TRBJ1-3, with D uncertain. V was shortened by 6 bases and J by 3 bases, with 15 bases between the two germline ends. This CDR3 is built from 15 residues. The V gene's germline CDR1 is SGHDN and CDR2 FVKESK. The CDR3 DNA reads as TGTGCCAGCAGTCTGAACTTGGGGTATGGAAACACCATATATTTT. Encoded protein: CASSLNLGYGNTIYF. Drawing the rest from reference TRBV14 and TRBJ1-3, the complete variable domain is EAGVTQFPSHSVIEKGQTVTLRCDPISGHDNLYWYRRVMGKEIKFLLHFVKESKQDESGMPNNRFLAERTGGTYSTLKVQPAELEDSGVYFCASSLNLGYGNTIYFGEGSWLTVV.

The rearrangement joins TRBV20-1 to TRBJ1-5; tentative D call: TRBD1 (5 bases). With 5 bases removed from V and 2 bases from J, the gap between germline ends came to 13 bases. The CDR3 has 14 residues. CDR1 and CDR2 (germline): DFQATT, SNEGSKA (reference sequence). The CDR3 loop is CSAPRGAGNQPQHF. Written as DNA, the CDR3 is TGCAGTGCTCCTCGGGGCGCGGGCAATCAGCCCCAGCATTTT.

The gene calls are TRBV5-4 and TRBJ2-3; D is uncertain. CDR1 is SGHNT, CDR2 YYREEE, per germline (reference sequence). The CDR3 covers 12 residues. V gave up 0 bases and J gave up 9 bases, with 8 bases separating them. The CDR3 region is CASSLDDDTQYF. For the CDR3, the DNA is TGTGCCAGCAGCTTGGACGACGACACGCAGTATTTT.

The CDR3 reads CATSDTQGGHEKLFF. The CDR3 coding sequence is TGTGCCACCAGTGATACACAGGGCGGTCATGAAAAACTGTTTTTT. The rearrangement links TRBV24-1 to TRBJ1-4; a weak D match, TRBD1 (6 bases). V lost 3 bases and J 6 bases, leaving 13 bases between the germline ends. Germline V gives CDR1 KGHDR, CDR2 SFDVKD. The CDR3 contains 15 residues.

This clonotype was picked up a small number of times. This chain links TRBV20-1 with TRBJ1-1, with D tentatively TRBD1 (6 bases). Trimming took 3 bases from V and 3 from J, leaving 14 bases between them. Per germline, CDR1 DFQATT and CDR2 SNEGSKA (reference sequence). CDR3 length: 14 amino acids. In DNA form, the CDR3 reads TGCAGTGCTAGGGGTGGAGGGGGTGACACTGAAGCTTTCTTT. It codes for CSARGGGGDTEAFF.

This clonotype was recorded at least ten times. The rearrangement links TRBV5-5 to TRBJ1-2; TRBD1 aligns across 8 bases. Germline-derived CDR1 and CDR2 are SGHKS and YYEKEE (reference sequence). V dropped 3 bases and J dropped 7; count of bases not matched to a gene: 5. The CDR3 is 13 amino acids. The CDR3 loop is CASSSQGAGGYTF. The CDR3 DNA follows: TGTGCCAGCAGCTCTCAGGGGGCTGGTGGCTACACCTTC.

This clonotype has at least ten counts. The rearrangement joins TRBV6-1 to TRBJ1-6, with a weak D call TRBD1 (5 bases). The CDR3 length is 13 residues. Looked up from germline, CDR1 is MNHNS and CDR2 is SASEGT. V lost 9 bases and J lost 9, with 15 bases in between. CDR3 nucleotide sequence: TGTGCCAGTGAGACAGTTCCTCCTTCACCCCTCCACTTT. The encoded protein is CASETVPPSPLHF.

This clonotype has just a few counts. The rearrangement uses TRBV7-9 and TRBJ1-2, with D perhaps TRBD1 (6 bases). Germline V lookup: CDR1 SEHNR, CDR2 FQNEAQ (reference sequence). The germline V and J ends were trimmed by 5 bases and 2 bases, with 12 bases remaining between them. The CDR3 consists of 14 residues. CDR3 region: CASSEGQWNYGYTF. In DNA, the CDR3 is TGTGCCAGCAGCGAAGGACAGTGGAACTATGGCTACACCTTC.

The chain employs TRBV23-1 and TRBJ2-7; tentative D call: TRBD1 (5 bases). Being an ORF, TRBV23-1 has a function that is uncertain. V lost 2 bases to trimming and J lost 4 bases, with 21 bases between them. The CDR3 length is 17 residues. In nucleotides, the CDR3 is TGCGCCAGCAGTCAACCGGGCCGCCGGACCGACAGATACGAGCAGTACTTC. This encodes CASSQPGRRTDRYEQYF.